This record looks at one TCR beta chain sequence and its context. The data were obtained in a study of blood T cell repertoires in COVID-19. The data were produced by immunoSEQ multiplex PCR, yet TCRdb's version contains in-frame clones alone and is incomplete. The table lists a few hundred thousand clones, roughly 91% of them singletons. Individuals aged about 18 to 90 years were recruited from fewer than 25 US areas. Participants' own reports of clinical history determined their cohort assignment. Germline CDR1 and CDR2: SEHNR and FQNEAQ (reference sequence). Trimming stripped 3 bases from V and 3 bases from J, with 17 bases between. The CDR3 loop spans 16 amino acids.

V is TRBV7-9 and J is TRBJ1-1; TRBD1 might be the D (6 bases). This clonotype was sampled from a young woman who had recovered from COVID-19. The sequencing sample was made of PBMCs or T cells enriched from blood (not recorded which). The CDR3 reads CASSFRPGEQDTEAFF. The CDR3 DNA follows: TGTGCCAGCAGCTTCCGACCAGGGGAACAGGACACTGAAGCTTTCTTT.